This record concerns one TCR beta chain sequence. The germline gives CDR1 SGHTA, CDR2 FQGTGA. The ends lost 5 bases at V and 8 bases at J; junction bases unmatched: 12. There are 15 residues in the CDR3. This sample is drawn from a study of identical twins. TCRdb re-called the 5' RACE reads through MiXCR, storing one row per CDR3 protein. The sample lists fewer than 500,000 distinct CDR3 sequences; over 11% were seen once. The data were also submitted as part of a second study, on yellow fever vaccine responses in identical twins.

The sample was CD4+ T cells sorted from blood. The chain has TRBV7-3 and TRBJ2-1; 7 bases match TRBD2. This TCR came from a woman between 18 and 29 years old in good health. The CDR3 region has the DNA TGTGCCAGCAGCCCGGGACTATCGGATAGCGATGAGCAGTTCTTC. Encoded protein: CASSPGLSDSDEQFF.